This T cell receptor beta chain was identified in a study of blood T cell repertoires in COVID-19 (dated by TCRdb to 2018 to 2021). A note on the overall study: Samples from collaborators originated in the United States, Italy and Spain and spanned both the acute and convalescent phases of COVID-19. The prospective study material was composed of cDNA or gDNA derived from T cells, B-cell-depleted T cells, or PBMCs. The dataset comprised deeply sampled blood TCRbeta repertoires from subjects exposed to, actively infected with, or recovered from COVID-19. The repertoires were released in a freely available public database intended as a resource for research on the immune response to SARS-CoV-2. Samples came from the ongoing ImmuneRACE study (first 160 participants) plus 1,254 subjects from 6 global collaborators. A de-identified subject ID, COVID-19 status, age in years and sex were almost always included in the sample metadata. HLA class I and class II types, where available, came from metadata supplied by the sample provider rather than from assay-based typing.

Trimming costs V 4 bases and J 2 bases, and their ends lie 15 bases apart. The CDR3 has 15 amino acids, counting the end cysteine and phenylalanine. This entry keeps only the CDR3 DNA: 45 bases, framed from base 1. For CDR1 and CDR2, the germline V gene (reference sequence) lists SGHNT and YYREEE. Note on this clone: The antigen this receptor binds is unknown. Nothing much larger sits one base from this clone, and base qualities are not available.

One collaborating source in Seattle enrolled patients while the patients were actively infected and followed the patients over time throughout the course of disease. Each collaborating institution followed its own protocols to collect whole blood in K2EDTA tubes. Collaborator samples were shipped for TCRbeta analysis as frozen whole blood, isolated PBMCs, or DNA extracted from either sample type. What the authors observed across the whole study: The quantity of clinical and demographic metadata differed by source and by participant and was supplied without curation.

TCRbeta CDR3 regions were amplified from genomic DNA using the immunoSEQ Assay, a bias-controlled multiplex PCR. Per the source publication's procedure: Nucleated cell counts per sample were estimated from amplification of reference gene primers within the assay. Sequence reads were collapsed and filtered to measure the absolute abundance of every unique TCRbeta CDR3 rearrangement. For each sample, productive Simpson clonality was calculated as the square root of Simpson's diversity index across productive rearrangements. TCRdb obtained this table from immuneACCESS and retained in-frame rearrangements with V and J assigned. These tables miss some clones; where compared with another copy, unresolved V genes account for less than half of the shortfall, and the remainder is unexplained. V, J and clone size derive from that table, while D and trimming were established from the DNA sequence. In all, the sample holds 90,000 to 100,000 clones, and 89% of those were seen once. The top ten clones comprise 2.5% to 3.5% of the sample.

Material for sequencing was peripheral blood. This receptor was obtained from a man aged 50 or older with COVID-19, enrolled during active disease. The chain is assembled from TRBV5-4 and TRBJ1-1, with the identity of the D gene unclear. The CDR3 region: CASSLESRFNTEAFF. At the DNA level, the sequence is TGTGCCAGCAGCCTGGAGTCCAGGTTTAACACTGAAGCTTTCTTT.